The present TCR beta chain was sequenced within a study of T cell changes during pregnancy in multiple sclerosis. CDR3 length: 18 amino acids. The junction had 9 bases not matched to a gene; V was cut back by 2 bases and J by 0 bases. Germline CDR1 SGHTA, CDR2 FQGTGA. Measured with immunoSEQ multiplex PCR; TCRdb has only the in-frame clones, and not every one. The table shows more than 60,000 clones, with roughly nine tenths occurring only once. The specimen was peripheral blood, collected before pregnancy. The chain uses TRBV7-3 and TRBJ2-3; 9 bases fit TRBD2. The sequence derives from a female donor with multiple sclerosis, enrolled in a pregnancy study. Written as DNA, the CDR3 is TGTGCCAGCAGCTTAGTCGGTAGCGGGGGCCGTAGCACAGATACGCAGTATTTT. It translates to CASSLVGSGGRSTDTQYF.